This T cell receptor beta chain was sequenced for a study of T-cell memory formation after mild COVID-19. Across the whole study: Clustering of TCRs was largely donor specific. Study-level points and caveats: Memory sampled before infection contained some responding clones, suggesting cross-reactive memory joined. Among clones contracting day 15 to 85, CD4/CD8 was balanced, whereas later expanders leaned CD4+. CD4+ contracting clones were found mainly in CM and EM, and CD8+ ones in EMRA.

TCRdb itself ran the 5' RACE reads through MiXCR, one entry per CDR3 protein. The data contain under 85,000 distinct CDR3 sequences, 11% to 15% of them seen just once; the ten biggest clones take up around 31%. Germline V CDR1 and CDR2: MGHRA, YSYEKL. The CDR3 sequence is 12 residues long. V gave up 0 bases and J gave up 7 bases, with 4 bases separating them. This clonotype has a count of ten or more. Its antigen is still unknown. The sample comprised PBMCs or a T cell subset sorted from them (not recorded which). The chain couples TRBV4-1 to TRBJ2-1; D gene uncertain. The receptor's source is an adult woman who had mild COVID-19 (a few samples of this study predate the infection). Cell type and time point are not known. CDR3 bases: TGCGCCAGCAGCCAAGAGGGGAATGAGCAGTTCTTC. This codes for CASSQEGNEQFF.